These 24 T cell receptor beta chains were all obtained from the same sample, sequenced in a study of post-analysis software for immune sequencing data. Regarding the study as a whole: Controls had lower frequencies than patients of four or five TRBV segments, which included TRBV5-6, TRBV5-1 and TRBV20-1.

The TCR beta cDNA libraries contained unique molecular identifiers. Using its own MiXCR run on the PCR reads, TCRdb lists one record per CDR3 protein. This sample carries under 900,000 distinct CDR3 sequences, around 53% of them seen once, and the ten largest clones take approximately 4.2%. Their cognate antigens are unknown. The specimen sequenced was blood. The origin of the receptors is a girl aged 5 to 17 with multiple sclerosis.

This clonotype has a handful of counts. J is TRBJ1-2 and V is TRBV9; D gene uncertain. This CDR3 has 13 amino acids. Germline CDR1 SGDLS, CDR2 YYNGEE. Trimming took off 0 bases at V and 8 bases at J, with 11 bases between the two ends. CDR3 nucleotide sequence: TGTGCCAGCAGCGTAGCGAATTATGGGGGCTACACCTTC. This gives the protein CASSVANYGGYTF.

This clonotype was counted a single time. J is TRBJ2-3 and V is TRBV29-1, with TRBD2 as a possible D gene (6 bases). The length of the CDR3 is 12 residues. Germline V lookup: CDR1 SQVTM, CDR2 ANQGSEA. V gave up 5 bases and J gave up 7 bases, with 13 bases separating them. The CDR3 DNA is TGCAGCGTTAGATGGGGAGGCTATACGCAGTATTTT. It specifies CSVRWGGYTQYF.

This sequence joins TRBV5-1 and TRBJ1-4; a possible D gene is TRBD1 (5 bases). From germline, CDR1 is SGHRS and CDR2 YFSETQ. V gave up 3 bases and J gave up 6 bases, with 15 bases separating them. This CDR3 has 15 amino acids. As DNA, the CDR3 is TGCGCCAGCAGCTGGACGGGGGAGCGGGATGAAAAACTGTTTTTT. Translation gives CASSWTGERDEKLFF.

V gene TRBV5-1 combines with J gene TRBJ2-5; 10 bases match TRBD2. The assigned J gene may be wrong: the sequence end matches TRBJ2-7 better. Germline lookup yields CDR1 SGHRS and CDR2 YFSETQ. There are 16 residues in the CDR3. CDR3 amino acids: CASSSPFGTSVHEQYF. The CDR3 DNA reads TGCGCCAGCAGCTCCCCCTTTGGGACTAGCGTACACGAGCAGTACTTC.

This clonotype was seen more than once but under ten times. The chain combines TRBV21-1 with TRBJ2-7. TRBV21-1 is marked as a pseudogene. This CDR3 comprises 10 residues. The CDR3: CASDGCEQYF. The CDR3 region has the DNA TGTGCCAGCGATGGCTGCGAGCAGTACTTC.

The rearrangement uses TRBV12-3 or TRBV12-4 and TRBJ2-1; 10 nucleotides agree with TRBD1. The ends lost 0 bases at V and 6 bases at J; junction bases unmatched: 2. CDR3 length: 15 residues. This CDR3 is CASSLAGQGINEQFF. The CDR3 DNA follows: TGTGCCAGCAGTTTAGCGGGACAGGGGATCAATGAGCAGTTCTTC.

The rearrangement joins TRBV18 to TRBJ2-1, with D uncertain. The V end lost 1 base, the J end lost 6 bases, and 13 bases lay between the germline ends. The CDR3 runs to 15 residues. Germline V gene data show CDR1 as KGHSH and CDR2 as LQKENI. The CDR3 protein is CASSPLPEAGNEQFF. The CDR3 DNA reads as TGTGCCAGCTCACCACTCCCTGAGGCTGGCAATGAGCAGTTCTTC.

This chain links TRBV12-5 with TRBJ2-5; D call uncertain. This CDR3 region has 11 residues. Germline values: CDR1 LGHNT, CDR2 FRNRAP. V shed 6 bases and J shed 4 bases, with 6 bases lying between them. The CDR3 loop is CASGRRETQYF. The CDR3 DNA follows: TGTGCTAGTGGCCGTAGAGAGACCCAGTACTTC.

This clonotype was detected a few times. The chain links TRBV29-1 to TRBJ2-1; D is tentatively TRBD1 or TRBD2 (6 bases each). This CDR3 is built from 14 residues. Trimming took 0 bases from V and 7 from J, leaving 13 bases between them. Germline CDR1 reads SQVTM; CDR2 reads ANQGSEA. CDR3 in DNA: TGCAGCGTTGAAGATCGGAGGGGGAAGAATGAGCAGTTCTTC. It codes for CSVEDRRGKNEQFF.

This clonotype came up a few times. CDR3 protein: CASSATSDTTDTQYF. The DNA for the CDR3 is TGTGCCAGCAGCGCGACTAGCGACACAACAGATACGCAGTATTTT. V usage is TRBV7-2 and J usage is TRBJ2-3, with TRBD2 identical over 8 bases. V lost 5 bases, J lost 3 bases, and 7 bases stayed unmatched. The germline CDR1 and CDR2 sequences are SGHTA and FQGNSA. CDR3 size: 15 residues.

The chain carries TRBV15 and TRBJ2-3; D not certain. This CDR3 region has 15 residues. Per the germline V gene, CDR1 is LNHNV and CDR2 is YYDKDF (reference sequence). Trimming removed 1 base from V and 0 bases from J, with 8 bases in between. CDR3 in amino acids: CATSRVSLSTDTQYF. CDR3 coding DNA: TGTGCCACCAGCAGAGTTAGCCTAAGCACAGATACGCAGTATTTT.

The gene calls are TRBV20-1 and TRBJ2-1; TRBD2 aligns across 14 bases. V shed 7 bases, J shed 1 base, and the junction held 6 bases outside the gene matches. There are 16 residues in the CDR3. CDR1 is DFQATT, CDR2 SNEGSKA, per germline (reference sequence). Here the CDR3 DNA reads TGCAGTGTCCCCGGGACTAGCGGGAGATCCTACAATGAGCAGTTCTTC. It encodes CSVPGTSGRSYNEQFF.

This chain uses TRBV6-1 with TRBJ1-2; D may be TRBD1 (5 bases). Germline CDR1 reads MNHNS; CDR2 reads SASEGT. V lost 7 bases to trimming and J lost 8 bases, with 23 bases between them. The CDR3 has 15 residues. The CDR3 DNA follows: TGTGCCAGCAAACGGGACGGAGTGGATGGAGGAGGCTACACCTTC. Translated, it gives CASKRDGVDGGGYTF.

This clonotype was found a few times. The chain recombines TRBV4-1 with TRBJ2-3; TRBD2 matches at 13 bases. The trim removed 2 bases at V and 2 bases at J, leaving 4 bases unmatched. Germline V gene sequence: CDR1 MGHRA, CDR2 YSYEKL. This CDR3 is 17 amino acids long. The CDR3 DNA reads TGCGCCAGCAGCCAAAAGGGACTAGCGGGGAACACAGATACGCAGTATTTT. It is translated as CASSQKGLAGNTDTQYF.

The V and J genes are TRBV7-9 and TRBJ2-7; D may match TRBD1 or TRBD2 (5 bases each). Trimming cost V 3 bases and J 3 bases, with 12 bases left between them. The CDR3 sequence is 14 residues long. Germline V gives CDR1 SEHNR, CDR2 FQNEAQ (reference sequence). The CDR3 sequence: CASSFPTGLYEQYF. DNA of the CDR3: TGTGCCAGCAGCTTCCCCACAGGACTCTACGAGCAGTACTTC.

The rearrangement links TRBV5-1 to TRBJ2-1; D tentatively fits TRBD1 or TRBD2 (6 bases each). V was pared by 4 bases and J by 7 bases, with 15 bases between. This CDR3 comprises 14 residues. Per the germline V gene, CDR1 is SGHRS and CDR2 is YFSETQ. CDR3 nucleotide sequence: TGCGCCAGCAGCACACGGGGGCTTCCAAATGAGCAGTTCTTC. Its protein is CASSTRGLPNEQFF.

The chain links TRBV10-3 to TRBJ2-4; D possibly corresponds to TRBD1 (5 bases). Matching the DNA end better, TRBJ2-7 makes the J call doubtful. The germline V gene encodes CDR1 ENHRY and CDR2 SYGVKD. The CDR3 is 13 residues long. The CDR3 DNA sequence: TGTGCCACCGAGGACAACAGGAACCACGAGCAGTACTTC. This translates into CATEDNRNHEQYF.

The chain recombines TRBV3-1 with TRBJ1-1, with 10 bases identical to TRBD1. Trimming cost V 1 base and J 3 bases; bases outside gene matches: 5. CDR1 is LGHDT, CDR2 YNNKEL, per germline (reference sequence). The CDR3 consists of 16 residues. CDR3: CASSQARDRGHTEAFF. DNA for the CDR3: TGTGCCAGCAGCCAAGCCCGGGACAGGGGTCACACTGAAGCTTTCTTT. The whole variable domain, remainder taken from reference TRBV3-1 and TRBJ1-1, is DTAVSQTPKYLVTQMGNDKSIKCEQNLGHDTMYWYKQDSKKFLKIMFSYNNKELIINETVPNRFSPKSPDKAHLNLHINSLELGDSAVYFCASSQARDRGHTEAFFGQGTRLTVV.

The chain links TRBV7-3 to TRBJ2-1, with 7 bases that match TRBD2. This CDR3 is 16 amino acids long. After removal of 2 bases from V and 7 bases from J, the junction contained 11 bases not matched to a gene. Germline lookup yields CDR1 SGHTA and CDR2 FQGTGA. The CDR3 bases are TGTGCCAGCAGCTTAGGGCCAGCGGGAAACAGGAATGAGCAGTTCTTC. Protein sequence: CASSLGPAGNRNEQFF.

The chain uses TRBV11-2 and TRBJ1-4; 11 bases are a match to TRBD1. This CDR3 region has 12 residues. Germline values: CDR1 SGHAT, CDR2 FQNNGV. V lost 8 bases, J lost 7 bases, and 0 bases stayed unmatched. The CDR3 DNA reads TGTGCCAGCGGGACAGGGGGTGAAAAACTGTTTTTT. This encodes CASGTGGEKLFF. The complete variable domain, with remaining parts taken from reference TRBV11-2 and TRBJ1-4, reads EAGVAQSPRYKIIEKRQSVAFWCNPISGHATLYWYQQILGQGPKLLIQFQNNGVVDDSQLPKDRFSAERLKGVDSTLKIQPAKLEDSAVYLCASGTGGEKLFFGSGTQLSVL.

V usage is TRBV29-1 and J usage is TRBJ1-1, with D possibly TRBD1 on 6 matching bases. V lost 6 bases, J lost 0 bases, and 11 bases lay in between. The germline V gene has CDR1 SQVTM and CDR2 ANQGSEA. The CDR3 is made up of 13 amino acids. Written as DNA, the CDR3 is TGCAGCGTCAGGGGCCGATTGAACACTGAAGCTTTCTTT. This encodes CSVRGRLNTEAFF.

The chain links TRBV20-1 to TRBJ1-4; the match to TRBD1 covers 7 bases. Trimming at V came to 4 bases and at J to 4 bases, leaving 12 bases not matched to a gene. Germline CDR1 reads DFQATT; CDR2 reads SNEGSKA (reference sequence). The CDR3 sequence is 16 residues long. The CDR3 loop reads CSATSRQGRFNEKLFF. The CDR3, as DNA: TGCAGTGCTACATCAAGACAGGGAAGATTTAATGAAAAACTGTTTTTT.

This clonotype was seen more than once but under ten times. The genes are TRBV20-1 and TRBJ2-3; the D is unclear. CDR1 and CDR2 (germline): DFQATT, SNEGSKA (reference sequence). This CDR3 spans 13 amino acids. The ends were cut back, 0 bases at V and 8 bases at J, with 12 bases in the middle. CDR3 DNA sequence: TGCAGTGCTAGAGATTCTACCGCGCGTACGCAGTATTTT. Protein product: CSARDSTARTQYF.

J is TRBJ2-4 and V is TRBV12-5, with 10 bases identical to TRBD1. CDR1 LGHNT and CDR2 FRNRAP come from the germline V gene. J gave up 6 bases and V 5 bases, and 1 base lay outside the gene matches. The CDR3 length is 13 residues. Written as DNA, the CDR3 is TGTGCTAGTGGTGGACAGGGGGTAAACATTCAGTACTTC. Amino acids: CASGGQGVNIQYF.